The 9 T cell receptor beta chains reported below all come from one sample, sequenced in a study of blood T cells in healthy people across ages. Primed by a sample-barcoded 5' primer and a J-beta primer mix, a second PCR proceeded for 7 to 11 cycles. TCRdb fed the 5' RACE reads into MiXCR, producing one record per CDR3 protein. The sample carries about 1 million distinct CDR3 sequences, under 55% recorded once. Sequences were obtained from blood. Source of these receptors: an older woman in good health.

This clonotype was counted a single time. The chain joins TRBV28 to TRBJ2-1; 11 nucleotides agree with TRBD2. The V segment lost 2 bases and the J segment 5 bases; nucleotides outside the gene matches: 11. Germline V gene data show CDR1 as MDHEN and CDR2 as SYDVKM. CDR3 size: 18 residues. The CDR3, as DNA: TGTGCCAGCAGTTTACTCCTGACGGGACTAGCGGAAGACAATGAGCAGTTCTTC. Amino acid sequence: CASSLLLTGLAEDNEQFF.

The genes are TRBV4-1 and TRBJ1-4; a weak D match, TRBD1 (5 bases). Trimming stripped 0 bases from V and 8 bases from J, with 25 bases between. This CDR3 comprises 19 residues. Germline CDR1 and CDR2: MGHRA and YSYEKL. The CDR3 loop is CASSQDFQGGADPREKLFF. The CDR3 DNA reads as TGCGCCAGCAGCCAAGATTTCCAGGGAGGGGCCGACCCCAGGGAAAAACTGTTTTTT.

This clonotype was counted a few times. V usage is TRBV28 and J usage is TRBJ2-7; D remains ambiguous. The closer fit of TRBJ2-5 to the DNA end suggests the J call may be wrong. There are 11 residues in the CDR3. Germline CDR1 reads MDHEN; CDR2 reads SYDVKM. CDR3 sequence reads: CASSKLGTQYF. The DNA for the CDR3 is TGTGCCAGCAGTAAACTTGGGACCCAGTACTTC.

This clonotype was picked up a small number of times. The chain combines TRBV2 with TRBJ1-5, with TRBD1 matching over 7 bases. Germline V gene lookup returns CDR1 SNHLY and CDR2 FYNNEI. The CDR3 has 15 amino acids. Trimming took 6 bases from V and 10 from J; bases not matched to a gene: 15. The CDR3 sequence: CASRPDREASDPQHF. CDR3 DNA sequence: TGTGCCAGCAGACCCGACAGGGAGGCATCTGATCCCCAGCATTTT. Full variable domain (outside the CDR3, taken from reference TRBV2 and TRBJ1-5): EPEVTQTPSHQVTQMGQEVILRCVPISNHLYFYWYRQILGQKVEFLVSFYNNEISEKSEIFDDQFSVERPDGSNFTLKIRSTKLEDSAMYFCASRPDREASDPQHFGDGTRLSIL.

This clonotype came up many times. V is TRBV27 and J is TRBJ2-7; the D gene is possibly TRBD1 (6 bases). The CDR3 has 11 amino acids. The germline V gene encodes CDR1 MNHEY and CDR2 SMNVEV (reference sequence). V was clipped by 6 bases and J by 3 bases, with 6 bases between them. The CDR3 here is CASSRGYEQYF. For the CDR3, the DNA is TGTGCCAGCAGCAGGGGCTACGAGCAGTACTTC.

J is TRBJ1-5 and V is TRBV4-2, with TRBD1 identical over 9 bases. The CDR3 extends over 15 amino acids. Germline values: CDR1 LGHNA, CDR2 YNFKEQ. Unmatched junction bases numbered 10, after V lost 4 bases and J lost 9 bases. CDR3 sequence (DNA): TGTGCCAGCAGCCTAGATTGGACAGGGGCCCTGCCCCAGCATTTT. It encodes CASSLDWTGALPQHF.

CDR3 amino acids: CASGPNGRETQYF. DNA of the CDR3: TGTGCTAGTGGCCCGAACGGTAGAGAGACCCAGTACTTC. This sequence joins TRBV12-5 and TRBJ2-5; D gene unclear. The CDR3 has 13 residues. The ends were cut back, 6 bases at V and 4 bases at J, with 12 bases in the middle. Germline CDR1 reads LGHNT; CDR2 reads FRNRAP. The full variable domain, rest sourced from reference TRBV12-5 and TRBJ2-5, is DARVTQTPRHKVTEMGQEVTMRCQPILGHNTVFWYRQTMMQGLELLAYFRNRAPLDDSGMPKDRFSAEMPDATLATLKIQPSEPRDSAVYFCASGPNGRETQYFGPGTRLLVL.

This chain links TRBV7-9 with TRBJ2-1, with D perhaps being TRBD1 or TRBD2 (5 bases each). V was clipped by 4 bases and J by 4 bases, with 23 bases between them. This CDR3 is built from 18 residues. Germline V gene lookup returns CDR1 SEHNR and CDR2 FQNEAQ (reference sequence). CDR3 DNA: TGTGCCAGCAGCTCACGGTGGGCAGGAAGAGGGGATTACAATGAGCAGTTCTTC. Its translation: CASSSRWAGRGDYNEQFF.

Concerning this clonotype: This may be a read error, as it is one base from a much larger clone. The V gene is TRBV11-1, the J gene TRBJ2-5; D unclear. CDR1 and CDR2 from the germline V gene are SGHAT and FQDESV (reference sequence). CDR3 length equals 13 residues. V gave up 4 bases and J gave up 11 bases, with 17 bases separating them. The CDR3 nucleotides read TGTGCCAGCAGCTCCCAACCTTACAATGAGCAGTACTTC. Translating gives CASSSQPYNEQYF.